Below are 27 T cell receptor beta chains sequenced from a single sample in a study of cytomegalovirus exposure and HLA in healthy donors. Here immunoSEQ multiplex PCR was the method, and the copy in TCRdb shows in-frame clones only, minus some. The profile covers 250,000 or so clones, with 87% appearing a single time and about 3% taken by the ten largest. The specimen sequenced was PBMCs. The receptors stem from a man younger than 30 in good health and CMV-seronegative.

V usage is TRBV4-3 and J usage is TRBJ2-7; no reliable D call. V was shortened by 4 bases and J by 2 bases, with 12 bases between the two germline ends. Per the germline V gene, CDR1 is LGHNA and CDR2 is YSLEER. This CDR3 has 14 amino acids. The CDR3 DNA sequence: TGCGCCAGCAGCCGCCACCGGGTCACCTACGAGCAGTACTTC. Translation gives CASSRHRVTYEQYF.

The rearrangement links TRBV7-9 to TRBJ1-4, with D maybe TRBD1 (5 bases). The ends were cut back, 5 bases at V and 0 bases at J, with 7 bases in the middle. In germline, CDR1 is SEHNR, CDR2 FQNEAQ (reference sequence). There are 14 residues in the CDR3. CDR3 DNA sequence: TGTGCCAGCAGCATGACAGCAACTAATGAAAAACTGTTTTTT. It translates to CASSMTATNEKLFF.

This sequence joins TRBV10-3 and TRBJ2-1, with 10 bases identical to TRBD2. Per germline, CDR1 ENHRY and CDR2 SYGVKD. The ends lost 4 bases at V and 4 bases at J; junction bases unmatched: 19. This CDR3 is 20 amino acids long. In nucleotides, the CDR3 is TGTGCCATCAGTGGGGGGTCCAGGACTAGCGGAATCCTGGGATACAATGAGCAGTTCTTC. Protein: CAISGGSRTSGILGYNEQFF.

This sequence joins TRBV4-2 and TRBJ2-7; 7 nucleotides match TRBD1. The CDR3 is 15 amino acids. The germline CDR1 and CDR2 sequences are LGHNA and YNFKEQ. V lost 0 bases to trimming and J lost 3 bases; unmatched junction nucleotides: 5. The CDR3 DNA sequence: TGTGCCAGCAGCCAAGAAAACCGGGACAGCTACGAGCAGTACTTC. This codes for CASSQENRDSYEQYF.

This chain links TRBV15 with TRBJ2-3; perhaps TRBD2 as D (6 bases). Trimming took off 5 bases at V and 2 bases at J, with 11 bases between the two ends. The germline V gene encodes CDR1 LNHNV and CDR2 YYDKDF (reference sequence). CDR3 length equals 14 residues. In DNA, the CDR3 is TGTGCCACCAGCGCGGGACGAAACACAGATACGCAGTATTTT. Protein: CATSAGRNTDTQYF.

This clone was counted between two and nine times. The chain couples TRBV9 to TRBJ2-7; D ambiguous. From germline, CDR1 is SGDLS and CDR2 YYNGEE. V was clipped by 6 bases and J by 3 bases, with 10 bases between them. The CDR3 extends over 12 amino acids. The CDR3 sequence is CASTPENYEQYF. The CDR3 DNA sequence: TGTGCCAGCACCCCGGAGAACTACGAGCAGTACTTC.

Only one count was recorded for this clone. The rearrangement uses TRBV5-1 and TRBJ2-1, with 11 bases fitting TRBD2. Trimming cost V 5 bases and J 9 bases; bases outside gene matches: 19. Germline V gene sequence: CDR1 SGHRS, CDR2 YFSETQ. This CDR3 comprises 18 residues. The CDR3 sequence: CASSSTSGGTLRAFEQFF. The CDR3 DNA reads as TGCGCCAGCAGTAGTACTAGCGGGGGAACCCTCCGTGCGTTTGAGCAGTTCTTC.

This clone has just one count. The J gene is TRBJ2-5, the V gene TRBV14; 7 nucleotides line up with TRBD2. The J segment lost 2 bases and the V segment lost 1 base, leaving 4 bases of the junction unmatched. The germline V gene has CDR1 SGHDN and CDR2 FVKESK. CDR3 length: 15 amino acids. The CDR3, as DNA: TGTGCCAGCAGCCAAGGGCTAGCGGAACAAGAGACCCAGTACTTC. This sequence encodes CASSQGLAEQETQYF.

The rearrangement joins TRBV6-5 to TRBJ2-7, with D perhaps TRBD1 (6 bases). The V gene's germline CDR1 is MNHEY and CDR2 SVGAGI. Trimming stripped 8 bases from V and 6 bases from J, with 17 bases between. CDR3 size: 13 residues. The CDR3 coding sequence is TGTGCCAGCCGTGGGGGCAGACTGGCCGAGCAGTACTTC. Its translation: CASRGGRLAEQYF.

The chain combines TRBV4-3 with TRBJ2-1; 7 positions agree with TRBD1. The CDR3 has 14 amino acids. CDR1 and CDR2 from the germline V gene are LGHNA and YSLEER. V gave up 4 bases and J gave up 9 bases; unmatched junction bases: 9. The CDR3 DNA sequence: TGCGCCAGCAGCCCTACCAACGACAGGGCTGAGCAGTTCTTC. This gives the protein CASSPTNDRAEQFF.

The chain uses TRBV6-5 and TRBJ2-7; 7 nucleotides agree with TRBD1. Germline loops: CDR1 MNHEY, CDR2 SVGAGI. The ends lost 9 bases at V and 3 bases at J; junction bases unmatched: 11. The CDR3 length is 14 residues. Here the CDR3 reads CASRSRDRNYEQYF. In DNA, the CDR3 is TGTGCCAGTAGATCAAGGGACAGAAACTACGAGCAGTACTTC.

The CDR3, as DNA: TGTGCCAGCAGTTTGACAGCGAGCACAGATACGCAGTATTTT. This encodes CASSLTASTDTQYF. The chain couples TRBV28 to TRBJ2-3; D might be TRBD1 (5 bases). The CDR3 totals 14 residues. The germline V gene encodes CDR1 MDHEN and CDR2 SYDVKM. Trimming left V 3 bases short and J 0 bases short, with 7 bases between.

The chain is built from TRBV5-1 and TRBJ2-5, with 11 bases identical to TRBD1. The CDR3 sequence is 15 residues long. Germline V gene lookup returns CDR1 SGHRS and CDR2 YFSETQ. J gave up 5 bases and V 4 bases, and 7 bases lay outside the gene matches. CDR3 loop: CASSHGQGAWETQYF. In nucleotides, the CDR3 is TGCGCCAGCAGCCATGGACAGGGGGCTTGGGAGACCCAGTACTTC.

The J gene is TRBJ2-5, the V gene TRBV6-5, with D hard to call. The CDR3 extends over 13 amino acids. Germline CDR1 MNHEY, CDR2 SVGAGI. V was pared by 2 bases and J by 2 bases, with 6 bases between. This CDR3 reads CASSYARQETQYF. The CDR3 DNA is TGTGCCAGCAGTTACGCGCGGCAAGAGACCCAGTACTTC.

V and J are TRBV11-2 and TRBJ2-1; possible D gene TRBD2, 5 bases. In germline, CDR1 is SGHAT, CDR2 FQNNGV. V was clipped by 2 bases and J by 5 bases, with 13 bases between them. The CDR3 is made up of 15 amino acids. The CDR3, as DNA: TGTGCCAGCAGCTTATTCCAGCGGCTTGACAATGAGCAGTTCTTC. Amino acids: CASSLFQRLDNEQFF.

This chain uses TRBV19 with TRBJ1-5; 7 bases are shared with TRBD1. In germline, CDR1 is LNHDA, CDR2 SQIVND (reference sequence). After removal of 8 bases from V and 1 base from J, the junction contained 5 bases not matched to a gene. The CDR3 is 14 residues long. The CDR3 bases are TGTGCCAGTGACAGGGTTGCCAGCAATCAGCCCCAGCATTTT. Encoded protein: CASDRVASNQPQHF. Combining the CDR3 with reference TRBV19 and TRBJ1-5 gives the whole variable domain DGGITQSPKYLFRKEGQNVTLSCEQNLNHDAMYWYRQDPGQGLRLIYYSQIVNDFQKGDIAEGYSVSREKKESFPLTVTSAQKNPTAFYLCASDRVASNQPQHFGDGTRLSIL.

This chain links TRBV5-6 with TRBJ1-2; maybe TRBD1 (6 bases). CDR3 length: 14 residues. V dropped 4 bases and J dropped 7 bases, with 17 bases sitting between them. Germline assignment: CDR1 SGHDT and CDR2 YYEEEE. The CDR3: CASSQDRLLGGYTF. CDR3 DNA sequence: TGTGCCAGCAGCCAGGACAGACTACTCGGTGGCTACACCTTC.

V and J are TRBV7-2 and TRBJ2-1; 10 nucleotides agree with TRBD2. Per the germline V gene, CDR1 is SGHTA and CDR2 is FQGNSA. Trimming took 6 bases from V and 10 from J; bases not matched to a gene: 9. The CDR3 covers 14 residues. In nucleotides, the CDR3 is TGTGCCAGCAGGCTCCTAGCGGGAGCAGGAGAGCAGTTCTTC. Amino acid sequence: CASRLLAGAGEQFF.

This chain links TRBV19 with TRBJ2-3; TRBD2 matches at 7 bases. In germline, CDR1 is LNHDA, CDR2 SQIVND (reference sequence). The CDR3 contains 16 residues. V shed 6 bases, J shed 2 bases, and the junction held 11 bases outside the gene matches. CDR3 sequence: CASRPLYGTTTDTQYF. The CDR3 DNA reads TGTGCCAGTAGGCCCCTTTACGGGACTACCACAGATACGCAGTATTTT.

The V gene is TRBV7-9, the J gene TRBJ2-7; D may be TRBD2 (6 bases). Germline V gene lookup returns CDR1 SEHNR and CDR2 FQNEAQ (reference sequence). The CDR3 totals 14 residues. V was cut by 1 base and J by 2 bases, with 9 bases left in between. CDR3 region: CASSLVGEAYEQYF. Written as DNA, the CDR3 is TGTGCCAGCAGCTTAGTAGGGGAGGCCTACGAGCAGTACTTC. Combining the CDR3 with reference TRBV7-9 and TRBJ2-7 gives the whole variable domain DTGVSQNPRHKITKRGQNVTFRCDPISEHNRLYWYRQTLGQGPEFLTYFQNEAQLEKSRLLSDRFSAERPKGSFSTLEIQRTEQGDSAMYLCASSLVGEAYEQYFGPGTRLTVT.

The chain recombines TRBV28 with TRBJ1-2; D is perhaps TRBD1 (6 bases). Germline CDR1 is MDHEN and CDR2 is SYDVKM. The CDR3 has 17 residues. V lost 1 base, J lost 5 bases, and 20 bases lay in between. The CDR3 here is CASSLSSQGRGYYGYTF. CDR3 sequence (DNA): TGTGCCAGCAGTTTATCCTCCCAGGGGCGCGGATATTATGGCTACACCTTC.

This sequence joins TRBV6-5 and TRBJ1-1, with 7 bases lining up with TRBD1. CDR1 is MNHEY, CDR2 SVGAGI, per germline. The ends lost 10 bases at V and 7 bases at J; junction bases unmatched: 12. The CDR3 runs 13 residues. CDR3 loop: CATFWQGGNEAFF. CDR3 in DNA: TGTGCCACCTTTTGGCAAGGGGGCAATGAAGCTTTCTTT.

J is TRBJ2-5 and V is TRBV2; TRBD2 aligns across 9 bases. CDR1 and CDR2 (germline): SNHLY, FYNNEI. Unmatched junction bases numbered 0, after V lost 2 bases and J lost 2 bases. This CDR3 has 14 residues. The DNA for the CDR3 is TGTGCCAGCAGTGAACTAGCGGGGCAAGAGACCCAGTACTTC. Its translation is CASSELAGQETQYF.

The CDR3 reads CASSPSLLGARNTGELFF. In DNA, the CDR3 is TGTGCCAGCAGCCCTTCCCTGCTGGGGGCTAGGAACACCGGGGAGCTGTTTTTT. The V gene is TRBV5-4, the J gene TRBJ2-2; a possible D gene is TRBD1 (6 bases). The V end was cut by 4 bases, the J end by 1 base, with 20 bases between. Germline CDR1 is SGHNT and CDR2 is YYREEE (reference sequence). The length of the CDR3 is 18 residues.

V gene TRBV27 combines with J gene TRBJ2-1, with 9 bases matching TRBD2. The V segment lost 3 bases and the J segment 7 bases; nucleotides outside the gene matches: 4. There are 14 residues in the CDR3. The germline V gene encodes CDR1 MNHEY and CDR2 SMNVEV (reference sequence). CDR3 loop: CASSLGTSRNEQFF. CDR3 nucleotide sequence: TGTGCCAGCAGTTTGGGGACTAGCCGAAATGAGCAGTTCTTC.

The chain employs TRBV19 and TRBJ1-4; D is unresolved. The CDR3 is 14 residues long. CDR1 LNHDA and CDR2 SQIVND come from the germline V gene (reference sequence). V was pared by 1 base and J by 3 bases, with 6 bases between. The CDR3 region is CASSIGTANEKLFF. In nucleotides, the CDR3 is TGTGCCAGTAGTATAGGAACAGCTAATGAAAAACTGTTTTTT.

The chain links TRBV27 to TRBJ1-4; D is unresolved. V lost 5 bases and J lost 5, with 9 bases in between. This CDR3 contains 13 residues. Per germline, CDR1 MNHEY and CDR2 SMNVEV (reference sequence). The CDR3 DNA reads TGTGCCAGCAGTCCCCGGGAAAATGAAAAACTGTTTTTT. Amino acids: CASSPRENEKLFF.